This TCR beta chain was sequenced for a study of blood T cells in healthy people across ages. Alongside a J-beta primer mix, a sample-barcoded 5' primer served in a second PCR lasting about 7 to 12 cycles. TCRdb re-derived calls from the 5' RACE reads in MiXCR, one entry per CDR3 protein. Seen here are 650,000 to 800,000 distinct CDR3 sequences, under 45% observed once, and the top ten hold about a fifth. In terms of origin and age, donors were healthy Caucasian individuals from Russia aged roughly 6 to 100. This CDR3 is 13 amino acids long. V gave up 3 bases and J gave up 4 bases, with 9 bases separating them. The germline gives CDR1 MNHEY, CDR2 SVGEGT.

The chain couples TRBV6-2 or TRBV6-3 to TRBJ2-5; D perhaps matches TRBD2 (5 bases). Sequencing was carried out using blood. This sequence originates from a man aged 55-75 years in good health. CDR3 coding DNA: TGTGCCAGCAGTTATAGACGGGGAGAGACCCAGTACTTC. This gives the protein CASSYRRGETQYF.